Each of the 18 T cell receptor beta chains below was sequenced from the same sample in a study of blood T cells in healthy people across ages. Through a sample-barcoded 5' primer and a J-beta primer mix, a second PCR was run for roughly 6 to 12 cycles. TCRdb reprocessed the 5' RACE reads with MiXCR, giving one entry per CDR3 protein. The sample includes 800,000 or so distinct CDR3 sequences, roughly 25% of them seen just once. The same data also contributed to another study, on T cells of mothers and their children.

The sequenced sample was blood. These receptors all stem from a boy younger than 18 in good health.

This clonotype appeared a few times. The chain is built from TRBV6-6 and TRBJ2-7; D remains unclear. Germline-derived CDR1 and CDR2 are MNHNY and SVGAGI (reference sequence). The V gene lost 0 bases and the J gene lost 2 bases, with 14 bases spanning the gap. The CDR3 is 16 residues long. Here the CDR3 DNA reads TGTGCCAGCAGTTACTCGCATGACACCACCCCCTACGAGCAGTACTTC. This codes for CASSYSHDTTPYEQYF.

The rearrangement links TRBV29-1 to TRBJ2-1; 8 bases agree with TRBD2. The trim removed 0 bases at V and 2 bases at J, leaving 12 bases unmatched. The CDR3 is made up of 18 amino acids. CDR1 is SQVTM, CDR2 ANQGSEA, per germline. The CDR3 loop reads CSVEDPGRLAGTYNEQFF. In DNA form, the CDR3 reads TGCAGCGTTGAAGATCCGGGGCGGCTAGCGGGCACCTACAATGAGCAGTTCTTC.

J is TRBJ2-3 and V is TRBV6-2 or TRBV6-3; 7 bases line up with TRBD2. V was clipped by 1 base and J by 3 bases; unmatched bases: 4. This CDR3 comprises 15 residues. The germline V gene has CDR1 MNHEY and CDR2 SVGEGT. The CDR3 sequence: CASSYWGTTTDTQYF. Written as DNA, the CDR3 is TGTGCCAGCAGTTACTGGGGGACTACGACAGATACGCAGTATTTT.

This clonotype occurred a few times. The CDR3 loop reads CASSYSGASDGYTF. CDR3 nucleotides: TGTGCCAGCAGTTACTCGGGCGCATCAGATGGCTACACCTTC. The rearrangement links TRBV6-5 to TRBJ1-2; D gene uncertain. The CDR3 has 14 residues. V lost 0 bases and J lost 6, with 11 bases in between. Per germline, CDR1 MNHEY and CDR2 SVGAGI.

This rearrangement joins TRBV27 to TRBJ2-7; 10 nucleotides match TRBD2. CDR1 and CDR2 from the germline V gene are MNHEY and SMNVEV (reference sequence). The trim removed 5 bases at V and 5 bases at J, leaving 9 bases unmatched. The CDR3 has 15 residues. CDR3 sequence (DNA): TGTGCCAGCAGTATGGCGCTAGCGGGAGCGCACGAGCAGTACTTC. This encodes CASSMALAGAHEQYF.

The rearrangement links TRBV5-1 to TRBJ2-7; 9 bases align to TRBD1. The germline V gene has CDR1 SGHRS and CDR2 YFSETQ. Trimming took 5 bases from V and 2 from J; bases not matched to a gene: 8. CDR3 length equals 15 residues. In nucleotides, the CDR3 is TGCGCCAGCAGGTCTACAGGGGGCACCCCCTACGAGCAGTACTTC. Protein sequence: CASRSTGGTPYEQYF.

This clonotype was picked up a small number of times. The chain has TRBV15 and TRBJ2-7; D possibly corresponds to TRBD1 (6 bases). CDR3 length: 17 amino acids. Trimming removed 3 bases from V and 4 bases from J, with 22 bases in between. The germline gives CDR1 LNHNV, CDR2 YYDKDF (reference sequence). CDR3: CATSSSKTGHIGYEQYF. In DNA, the CDR3 is TGTGCCACCAGCAGCTCGAAGACGGGACACATCGGATACGAGCAGTACTTC.

Comments on this clonotype: Germline and junction disagree at one end, which may indicate a read error. The rearrangement joins TRBV7-6 to TRBJ2-1; 7 nucleotides line up with TRBD1. From germline, CDR1 is SGHVS and CDR2 FNYEAQ. The CDR3 consists of 13 residues. Written as DNA, the CDR3 is TGTGCCAGCAGCCGGACAGGCTACTATGAGCAGTTCTTC. Translated: CASSRTGYYEQFF.

Concerning this clonotype itself: Its ends do not fully match the called genes, so a read error is possible. This sequence joins TRBV7-6 and TRBJ2-5, with 7 bases lining up with TRBD2. CDR1 is SGHVS and CDR2 is FNYEAQ in the germline V gene. The CDR3 has 14 residues. The CDR3 sequence is CTSSLTSWLETQYF. Here the CDR3 DNA reads TGTACCAGCAGCTTGACTAGCTGGTTAGAGACCCAGTACTTC.

Many counts were recorded for this clonotype. The chain carries TRBV20-1 and TRBJ1-5; TRBD1 might be the D (6 bases). The CDR3 is made up of 14 amino acids. V lost 1 base, J lost 6 bases, and 13 bases lay in between. CDR1 and CDR2 (germline): DFQATT, SNEGSKA (reference sequence). In DNA form, the CDR3 reads TGCAGTGCTAGAGGTGGGCAGGGGAGTCAGCCCCAGCATTTT. Its protein is CSARGGQGSQPQHF.

The rearrangement uses TRBV29-1 and TRBJ1-4, with D possibly matching TRBD1 (5 bases). CDR3 length: 14 residues. The germline CDR1 and CDR2 sequences are SQVTM and ANQGSEA. With 0 bases removed from V and 5 bases from J, the gap between germline ends came to 10 bases. The CDR3 bases are TGCAGCGTTGAAGAAAGAGAGGGGAATGAAAAACTGTTTTTT. This sequence encodes CSVEEREGNEKLFF.

This clonotype was picked up a small number of times. The chain uses TRBV18 and TRBJ1-1; 11 positions match TRBD1. This CDR3 has 16 residues. The V segment lost 4 bases and the J segment 4 bases; nucleotides outside the gene matches: 8. CDR1 is KGHSH and CDR2 is LQKENI in the germline V gene. The CDR3 sequence: CASSLDRGLGGTEAFF. The CDR3 DNA sequence: TGTGCCAGCTCACTGGACAGGGGGCTCGGTGGCACTGAAGCTTTCTTT.

There are a few counts of this clonotype. The chain is built from TRBV29-1 and TRBJ2-4, with 10 positions matching TRBD1. The trim removed 6 bases at V and 3 bases at J, leaving 5 bases unmatched. Germline V gives CDR1 SQVTM, CDR2 ANQGSEA. The CDR3 runs to 14 residues. The CDR3 DNA reads TGCAGCGTGGGGACAGGGGAGGGCAAAAACATTCAGTACTTC. It translates to CSVGTGEGKNIQYF.

This clonotype was seen only a few times. The gene calls are TRBV29-1 and TRBJ2-7; D call uncertain. Germline V gene lookup returns CDR1 SQVTM and CDR2 ANQGSEA. Trimming pared 5 bases from V and 1 base from J, leaving 12 bases between. The CDR3 loop spans 13 amino acids. The DNA for the CDR3 is TGCAGCGTTTCCGAGGCCGGATCCTACGAGCAGTACTTC. Translated, it gives CSVSEAGSYEQYF.

This clonotype turned up a few times. Written as DNA, the CDR3 is TGCGCCAGCAGCTTGGGGGCAAATAGCAATCAGCCCCAGCATTTT. It is translated as CASSLGANSNQPQHF. This chain links TRBV5-1 with TRBJ1-5; D is unclear. The CDR3 contains 15 residues. V was clipped by 0 bases and J by 0 bases, with 7 bases between them. CDR1 and CDR2 from the germline V gene are SGHRS and YFSETQ.

This clonotype was seen more than once but under ten times. The genes are TRBV28 and TRBJ2-3, with 10 bases lining up with TRBD2. Germline V gives CDR1 MDHEN, CDR2 SYDVKM. Unmatched junction bases numbered 4, after V lost 3 bases and J lost 4 bases. The CDR3 runs 15 residues. The CDR3 coding sequence is TGTGCCAGCAGTTTCGAGCGGGGGGGAGCAGATACGCAGTATTTT. Translation gives CASSFERGGADTQYF.

With regard to this clonotype: One end of the junction does not line up with germline, which may come from a read error. This chain connects TRBV6-1 to TRBJ1-2; D remains unclear. Germline V gene sequence: CDR1 MNHNS, CDR2 SASEGT. The CDR3 contains 14 residues. DNA of the CDR3: TGTGCCAGCATTCCCATGCTGTCAGTCTATGGCCACACCTTC. It encodes CASIPMLSVYGHTF.

The rearrangement links TRBV6-5 to TRBJ1-2; no reliable D call. Germline V gene data show CDR1 as MNHEY and CDR2 as SVGAGI. The CDR3 is made up of 13 amino acids. V lost 5 bases to trimming and J lost 4 bases, with 11 bases between them. CDR3 in amino acids: CASSTGSAYGYTF. The CDR3 nucleotides read TGTGCCAGCAGTACCGGGTCTGCCTATGGCTACACCTTC.